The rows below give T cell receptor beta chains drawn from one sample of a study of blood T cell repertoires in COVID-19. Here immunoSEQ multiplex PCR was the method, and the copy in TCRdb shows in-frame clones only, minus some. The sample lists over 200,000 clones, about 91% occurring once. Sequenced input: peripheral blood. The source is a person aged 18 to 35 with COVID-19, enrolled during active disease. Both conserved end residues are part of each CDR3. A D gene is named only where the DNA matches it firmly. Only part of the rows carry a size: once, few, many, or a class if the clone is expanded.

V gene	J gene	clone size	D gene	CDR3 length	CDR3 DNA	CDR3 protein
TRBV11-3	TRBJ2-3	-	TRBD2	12	TGTGCCAGCAGCTCGGGACTACCAACGCAGTATTTT	CASSSGLPTQYF
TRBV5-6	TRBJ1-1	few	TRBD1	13	TGTGCCAGCAGCTTGGGGACAGGGACTGAAGCTTTCTTT	CASSLGTGTEAFF
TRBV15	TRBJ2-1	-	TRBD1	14	TGTGCCACCAGCACCCGACAGGGGGCGACTGAGCAGTTCTTC	CATSTRQGATEQFF
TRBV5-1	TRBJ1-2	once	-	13	TGCGCCAGCACTACTGGACAGCGCTATGGCTACACCTTC	CASTTGQRYGYTF
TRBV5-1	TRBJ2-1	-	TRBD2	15	TGCGCCAGCAGACCGCGGGAGAACGGCTACAATGAGCAGTTCTTC	CASRPRENGYNEQFF
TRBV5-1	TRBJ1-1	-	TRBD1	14	TGCGCCAGCAGCGAACAGGGGCTAAACACTGAAGCTTTCTTT	CASSEQGLNTEAFF
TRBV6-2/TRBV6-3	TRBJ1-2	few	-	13	TGTGCCAGCAGTACTGACATGGACTATGGCTACACCTTC	CASSTDMDYGYTF
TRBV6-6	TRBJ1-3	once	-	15	TGTGCCAGCAGCCGACTGATGGGAGCTGGAAACACCATATATTTT	CASSRLMGAGNTIYF
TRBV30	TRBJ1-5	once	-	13	TGTGCCTGGGCGGACATGAGCAATCAGCCCCAGCATTTT	CAWADMSNQPQHF
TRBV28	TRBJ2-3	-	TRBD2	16	TGTGCCAGCAGTGTATTGGGACTAGCTGGAACAGATACGCAGTATTTT	CASSVLGLAGTDTQYF
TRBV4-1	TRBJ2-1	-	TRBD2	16	TGCGCCAGCAGCCAAGCGAGCGGGAGTAGATACAATGAGCAGTTCTTC	CASSQASGSRYNEQFF
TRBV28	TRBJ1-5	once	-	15	TGTGCCAGCAGCTTAAGAGGAGAATCCTGGCGGCCCCAGCATTTT	CASSLRGESWRPQHF
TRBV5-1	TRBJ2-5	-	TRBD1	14	TGCGCCAGCAGAGACGGGACAGGCCAAGAGACCCAGTACTTC	CASRDGTGQETQYF
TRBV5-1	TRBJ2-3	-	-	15	TGCGCCAGCAGCTCAGGCGCGCAGGCATTTGATACGCAGTATTTT	CASSSGAQAFDTQYF
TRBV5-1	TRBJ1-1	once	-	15	TGCGCCAGCAGCTTGGAGAGCGCAGCGAACACTGAAGCTTTCTTT	CASSLESAANTEAFF
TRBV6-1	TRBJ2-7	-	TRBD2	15	TGTGCCAGCAGTGAAGGACTAGCGGGAGTCTACGAGCAGTACTTC	CASSEGLAGVYEQYF